A single sample is the source of the 27 T cell receptor beta chains below, sequenced in a study of cytomegalovirus exposure and HLA in healthy donors. Clones were read by immunoSEQ multiplex PCR, and TCRdb kept only the in-frame ones, dropping some. The sample has 90,000 to 150,000 clones, roughly 90% seen once. The specimen sequenced was PBMCs. These receptors were taken from a woman under 30 in good health and CMV-seropositive.

The chain uses TRBV30 and TRBJ1-1; perhaps TRBD1 as D (6 bases). V lost 8 bases and J lost 1, with 23 bases in between. This CDR3 contains 16 residues. The germline V gene encodes CDR1 GTSNPN and CDR2 SVGIG (reference sequence). The CDR3 spells CALQRGGYLTNTEAFF. CDR3 DNA: TGTGCCCTCCAGCGGGGGGGCTATTTAACGAACACTGAAGCTTTCTTT.

This rearrangement joins TRBV11-1 to TRBJ2-3; 10 bases line up with TRBD2. This CDR3 spans 15 amino acids. The J segment lost 4 bases and the V segment lost 5 bases, leaving 6 bases of the junction unmatched. Germline CDR1 and CDR2: SGHAT and FQDESV (reference sequence). The CDR3 reads CASSASGRAADTQYF. CDR3 sequence (DNA): TGTGCCAGCAGCGCCAGCGGGAGGGCCGCAGATACGCAGTATTTT.

A single count supports this clone. The chain employs TRBV18 and TRBJ1-2, with 7 bases lining up with TRBD1. Germline CDR1 and CDR2: KGHSH and LQKENI. The CDR3 runs 13 residues. The junction had 3 bases not matched to a gene; V was cut back by 3 bases and J by 5 bases. CDR3 DNA: TGTGCCAGCTCACCGCCGACAGGGTATGGCTACACCTTC. This translates into CASSPPTGYGYTF.

The J gene is TRBJ2-3, the V gene TRBV27; 16 bases agree with TRBD2. Per the germline V gene, CDR1 is MNHEY and CDR2 is SMNVEV (reference sequence). Trimming cost V 3 bases and J 2 bases; bases outside gene matches: 5. The CDR3 has 18 residues. In DNA, the CDR3 is TGTGCCAGCAGTTTTGAGGGACTAGCGGGAGGGGTCACAGATACGCAGTATTTT. Translation: CASSFEGLAGGVTDTQYF.

The chain links TRBV6-1 to TRBJ2-2; D is perhaps TRBD1 (6 bases). This CDR3 spans 15 amino acids. V was clipped by 10 bases and J by 0 bases, with 15 bases between them. The germline V gene has CDR1 MNHNS and CDR2 SASEGT. This CDR3 is CAISLDRTNTGELFF. The DNA for the CDR3 is TGTGCCATCTCTCTTGACAGGACGAACACCGGGGAGCTGTTTTTT.

The chain recombines TRBV11-2 with TRBJ2-7, with D tentatively TRBD1 (5 bases). Germline CDR1 is SGHAT and CDR2 is FQNNGV. This CDR3 spans 15 amino acids. V dropped 3 bases and J dropped 4 bases, with 16 bases sitting between them. The CDR3 DNA reads TGTGCCAGCAGCTTCCCCCCAGGGAACGGATACGAGCAGTACTTC. This gives the protein CASSFPPGNGYEQYF.

This chain joins TRBV2 and TRBJ2-7; TRBD1 matches at 9 bases. Germline V gene data show CDR1 as SNHLY and CDR2 as FYNNEI. V gave up 7 bases and J gave up 2 bases; unmatched junction bases: 3. The CDR3 has 13 residues. The CDR3 loop is CASKGTGTYEQYF. CDR3 nucleotides: TGTGCCAGCAAAGGGACAGGGACCTACGAGCAGTACTTC. The full variable domain, completed using reference TRBV2 and TRBJ2-7, is EPEVTQTPSHQVTQMGQEVILRCVPISNHLYFYWYRQILGQKVEFLVSFYNNEISEKSEIFDDQFSVERPDGSNFTLKIRSTKLEDSAMYFCASKGTGTYEQYFGPGTRLTVT.

The chain recombines TRBV21-1 with TRBJ1-1; whether TRBD1, the table's D call, matches the DNA was not checked. TRBV21-1 is a pseudogene locus. This CDR3 spans 16 amino acids. CDR3 bases: TGTGCCAGCAGCAAAAAAACAAGGACAGGCCACACTGAAGCTTTCTTT. It codes for CASSKKTRTGHTEAFF.

This chain connects TRBV7-9 to TRBJ1-4; TRBD1 is a possible D gene (5 bases). The germline V gene encodes CDR1 SEHNR and CDR2 FQNEAQ (reference sequence). The germline V and J ends were trimmed by 5 bases and 5 bases, with 12 bases remaining between them. The CDR3 consists of 14 residues. This chain's CDR3 is CASSKGDWNEKLFF. In DNA form, the CDR3 reads TGTGCCAGCAGCAAAGGGGATTGGAATGAAAAACTGTTTTTT.

Points on this clone: This sample includes further DNA sequences coding for the same CDR3. The chain links TRBV5-1 to TRBJ2-1; TRBD1 is a possible D gene (5 bases). Germline V lookup: CDR1 SGHRS, CDR2 YFSETQ. This CDR3 has 15 residues. The germline V and J ends were trimmed by 0 bases and 4 bases, with 11 bases remaining between them. This chain's CDR3 is CASSLGGGPYNEQFF. The DNA of the CDR3 is TGCGCCAGCAGCTTGGGGGGCGGTCCATACAATGAGCAGTTCTTC.

This chain uses TRBV5-1 with TRBJ1-2; D call uncertain. The CDR3 is 13 residues long. Germline V gives CDR1 SGHRS, CDR2 YFSETQ. V was pared by 2 bases and J by 2 bases, with 7 bases between. The CDR3 here is CASSFYTNYGYTF. CDR3 in DNA: TGCGCCAGCAGCTTTTACACCAACTATGGCTACACCTTC.

This chain uses TRBV5-1 with TRBJ1-1, with D possibly TRBD1 on 5 matching bases. Germline V gives CDR1 SGHRS, CDR2 YFSETQ. With 4 bases removed from V and 1 base from J, the gap between germline ends came to 8 bases. This CDR3 contains 13 residues. CDR3 region: CASSLQENTEAFF. CDR3 sequence (DNA): TGCGCCAGCAGCCTACAGGAGAACACTGAAGCTTTCTTT. Full variable domain (missing parts from reference TRBV5-1 and TRBJ1-1): KAGVTQTPRYLIKTRGQQVTLSCSPISGHRSVSWYQQTPGQGLQFLFEYFSETQRNKGNFPGRFSGRQFSNSRSEMNVSTLELGDSALYLCASSLQENTEAFFGQGTRLTVV.

The table lists this clone with a count of one. The chain carries TRBV7-9 and TRBJ2-3, with D perhaps matching TRBD2 (5 bases). The CDR3 has 13 amino acids. The germline CDR1 and CDR2 sequences are SEHNR and FQNEAQ (reference sequence). Deletions cut 4 bases from V and 0 bases from J, with 5 bases between. CDR3 region: CASSWTSTDTQYF. The CDR3 bases are TGTGCCAGCAGCTGGACTAGCACAGATACGCAGTATTTT. Looking up the rest from reference TRBV7-9 and TRBJ2-3 gives the full variable domain: DTGVSQNPRHKITKRGQNVTFRCDPISEHNRLYWYRQTLGQGPEFLTYFQNEAQLEKSRLLSDRFSAERPKGSFSTLEIQRTEQGDSAMYLCASSWTSTDTQYFGPGTRLTVL.

The rearrangement uses TRBV27 and TRBJ2-2, with 8 nucleotides matching TRBD2. V lost 7 bases to trimming and J lost 5 bases; unmatched junction nucleotides: 18. Germline loops: CDR1 MNHEY, CDR2 SMNVEV (reference sequence). The CDR3 length is 18 residues. The chain's CDR3 is CASTPRVTGGLPTGELFF. CDR3 DNA: TGTGCCAGCACCCCTCGCGTAACGGGAGGGTTGCCGACCGGGGAGCTGTTTTTT.

The chain is built from TRBV6-5 and TRBJ1-4; 9 nucleotides agree with TRBD1. CDR1 is MNHEY and CDR2 is SVGAGI in the germline V gene. V was clipped by 4 bases and J by 7 bases; unmatched bases: 7. The CDR3 is 15 amino acids. The CDR3 spells CASSFYRGRGEKLFF. The CDR3, as DNA: TGTGCCAGCAGTTTCTACAGGGGGCGGGGTGAAAAACTGTTTTTT.

V and J are TRBV7-9 and TRBJ1-2, with D tentatively TRBD1 (5 bases). The germline V gene has CDR1 SEHNR and CDR2 FQNEAQ (reference sequence). The ends were cut back, 5 bases at V and 4 bases at J, with 14 bases in the middle. This CDR3 has 14 residues. The chain's CDR3 is CASSPPGYSYGYTF. Written as DNA, the CDR3 is TGTGCCAGCAGCCCCCCAGGGTATAGCTATGGCTACACCTTC.

The rearrangement uses TRBV7-6 and TRBJ1-5, with 8 bases aligning to TRBD1. CDR3 size: 16 residues. The junction had 8 bases not matched to a gene; V was cut back by 5 bases and J by 2 bases. Germline V gives CDR1 SGHVS, CDR2 FNYEAQ. The CDR3 nucleotides read TGTGCCAGCAGCCCAAGACAGGGGTCGGGCAATCAGCCCCAGCATTTT. It is translated as CASSPRQGSGNQPQHF.

The chain combines TRBV20-1 with TRBJ1-1, with D possibly TRBD1 on 5 matching bases. Germline CDR1 DFQATT, CDR2 SNEGSKA (reference sequence). The CDR3 loop spans 11 amino acids. The CDR3 here is CSPRGDTEAFF. The CDR3 bases are TGCAGCCCGCGGGGGGACACTGAAGCTTTCTTT.

The rearrangement links TRBV7-2 to TRBJ2-5; 16 bases agree with TRBD2. The CDR3 length is 16 residues. The J segment lost 6 bases and the V segment lost 5 bases, leaving 6 bases of the junction unmatched. The germline V gene encodes CDR1 SGHTA and CDR2 FQGNSA. The CDR3 coding sequence is TGTGCCAGCAGCACTGGGACTAGCGGGGGGGCGAAGACCCAGTACTTC. This gives the protein CASSTGTSGGAKTQYF.

This clone was counted a single time. The rearrangement joins TRBV6-1 to TRBJ1-5; tentatively, D is TRBD1 (6 bases). This CDR3 region has 13 residues. CDR1 and CDR2 (germline): MNHNS, SASEGT. The V gene lost 7 bases and the J gene lost 4 bases, with 11 bases spanning the gap. The CDR3 loop is CASTGDGNQPQHF. CDR3 nucleotide sequence: TGTGCCAGCACAGGGGACGGAAATCAGCCCCAGCATTTT.

The V and J genes are TRBV5-6 and TRBJ2-2; weak D call: TRBD1 (6 bases). Germline-derived CDR1 and CDR2 are SGHDT and YYEEEE. The CDR3 is made up of 13 amino acids. Trimming pared 4 bases from V and 7 bases from J, leaving 11 bases between. The CDR3, as DNA: TGTGCCAGCAGCATCCAGGGGAGCGGGGAGCTGTTTTTT. It specifies CASSIQGSGELFF.

This rearrangement joins TRBV5-6 to TRBJ2-5, with a tentative D call TRBD1 (6 bases). In germline, CDR1 is SGHDT, CDR2 YYEEEE. Trimming cost V 2 bases and J 4 bases, with 27 bases left between them. The CDR3 totals 19 residues. Here the CDR3 DNA reads TGTGCCAGCAGCTTTTTTAATATCGTTTCTAGGGGGACGCGAGAGACCCAGTACTTC. Encoded protein: CASSFFNIVSRGTRETQYF.

The V and J genes are TRBV19 and TRBJ1-5; TRBD1 agrees at 7 bases. The germline CDR1 and CDR2 sequences are LNHDA and SQIVND (reference sequence). V trimming: 4 bases; J trimming: 6 bases; junction bases outside the gene matches: 9. The CDR3 is 15 amino acids. CDR3 region: CASSTDGTASQPQHF. CDR3 sequence (DNA): TGTGCCAGTAGTACGGACGGGACAGCAAGTCAGCCCCAGCATTTT.

This clone was detected only a few times. This chain joins TRBV10-1 and TRBJ2-1; 10 bases match TRBD1. V lost 5 bases, J lost 6 bases, and 4 bases stayed unmatched. The CDR3 length is 14 residues. Germline V lookup: CDR1 WNHNN, CDR2 SYGVQD (reference sequence). The CDR3 region has the DNA TGCGCCAGCAGTAAGGACAGGGGGAGCAATGAGCAGTTCTTC. It translates to CASSKDRGSNEQFF.

The chain recombines TRBV7-8 with TRBJ1-5, with a weak D call TRBD1 (5 bases). Trimming shortened V by 1 base and J by 6 bases, and 10 bases separated the two germline ends. Germline V CDR1 and CDR2: SGHVS, FQNEAQ. CDR3 size: 14 residues. The chain's CDR3 is CASSLGSGPQPQHF. As DNA, the CDR3 is TGTGCCAGCAGCTTAGGTTCAGGGCCTCAGCCCCAGCATTTT.

The chain is built from TRBV5-1 and TRBJ1-4, with TRBD1 identical over 10 bases. V trimming: 4 bases; J trimming: 7 bases; junction bases outside the gene matches: 4. This CDR3 has 14 residues. Per the germline V gene, CDR1 is SGHRS and CDR2 is YFSETQ. The CDR3 DNA follows: TGCGCCAGCAGCACCGGGACAGGGGTTGAAAAACTGTTTTTT. It translates to CASSTGTGVEKLFF.

The V gene is TRBV5-1, the J gene TRBJ1-2; 11 bases line up with TRBD1. Germline CDR1 reads SGHRS; CDR2 reads YFSETQ. The CDR3 contains 14 residues. V lost 2 bases to trimming and J lost 8 bases; unmatched junction nucleotides: 5. DNA for the CDR3: TGCGCCAGCAGCTTCTCCGGGACAGGGGGGGGCTACACCTTC. It is translated as CASSFSGTGGGYTF.